This T cell receptor beta chain was recorded in a study of T-cell memory formation after mild COVID-19. The CDR3 is 13 residues long. V was shortened by 1 base and J by 1 base, with 5 bases between the two germline ends. Germline CDR1 and CDR2: SGHRS and YFSETQ. A remark on this clonotype: A read error may be the cause here, since a much bigger clone is one base away.

TCRdb re-derived calls from the 5' RACE reads in MiXCR, one entry per CDR3 protein. The data show a few hundred thousand distinct CDR3 sequences, roughly 27% seen once. The V gene is TRBV5-1, the J gene TRBJ1-1; unclear D gene. The sequenced sample consisted of PBMCs or a T cell subset sorted from them (not recorded which). The TCR sequence derives from an adult woman who had mild COVID-19 (a few samples of this study predate the infection). Cell type and time point are not known. CDR3 sequence (DNA): TGCGCCAGCAGCTTGCACAGGAACACTGAAGCTTTCTTT. This translates into CASSLHRNTEAFF.